This T cell receptor (beta chain) was sequenced for a study of cytomegalovirus exposure and HLA in healthy donors. The PCR made use of 60 Vbeta and 13 Jbeta primers. Generated by immunoSEQ multiplex PCR, the TCRdb table keeps only in-frame clones and is missing some. Here the sample spans approximately 170,000 clones, about 77% being singletons. The CDR3 consists of 13 residues. Trimming stripped 8 bases from V and 4 bases from J, with 12 bases between. The germline CDR1 and CDR2 sequences are LNHNV and YYDKDF (reference sequence). Sequenced: PBMCs. The TCR was taken from a man aged 30-40 years in good health and CMV-seropositive. The chain joins TRBV15 to TRBJ1-5; tentatively, D is TRBD1 (6 bases). The CDR3 DNA sequence: TGTGCCACCGGTCAAACAGGGAATCAGCCCCAGCATTTT. Its translation is CATGQTGNQPQHF.